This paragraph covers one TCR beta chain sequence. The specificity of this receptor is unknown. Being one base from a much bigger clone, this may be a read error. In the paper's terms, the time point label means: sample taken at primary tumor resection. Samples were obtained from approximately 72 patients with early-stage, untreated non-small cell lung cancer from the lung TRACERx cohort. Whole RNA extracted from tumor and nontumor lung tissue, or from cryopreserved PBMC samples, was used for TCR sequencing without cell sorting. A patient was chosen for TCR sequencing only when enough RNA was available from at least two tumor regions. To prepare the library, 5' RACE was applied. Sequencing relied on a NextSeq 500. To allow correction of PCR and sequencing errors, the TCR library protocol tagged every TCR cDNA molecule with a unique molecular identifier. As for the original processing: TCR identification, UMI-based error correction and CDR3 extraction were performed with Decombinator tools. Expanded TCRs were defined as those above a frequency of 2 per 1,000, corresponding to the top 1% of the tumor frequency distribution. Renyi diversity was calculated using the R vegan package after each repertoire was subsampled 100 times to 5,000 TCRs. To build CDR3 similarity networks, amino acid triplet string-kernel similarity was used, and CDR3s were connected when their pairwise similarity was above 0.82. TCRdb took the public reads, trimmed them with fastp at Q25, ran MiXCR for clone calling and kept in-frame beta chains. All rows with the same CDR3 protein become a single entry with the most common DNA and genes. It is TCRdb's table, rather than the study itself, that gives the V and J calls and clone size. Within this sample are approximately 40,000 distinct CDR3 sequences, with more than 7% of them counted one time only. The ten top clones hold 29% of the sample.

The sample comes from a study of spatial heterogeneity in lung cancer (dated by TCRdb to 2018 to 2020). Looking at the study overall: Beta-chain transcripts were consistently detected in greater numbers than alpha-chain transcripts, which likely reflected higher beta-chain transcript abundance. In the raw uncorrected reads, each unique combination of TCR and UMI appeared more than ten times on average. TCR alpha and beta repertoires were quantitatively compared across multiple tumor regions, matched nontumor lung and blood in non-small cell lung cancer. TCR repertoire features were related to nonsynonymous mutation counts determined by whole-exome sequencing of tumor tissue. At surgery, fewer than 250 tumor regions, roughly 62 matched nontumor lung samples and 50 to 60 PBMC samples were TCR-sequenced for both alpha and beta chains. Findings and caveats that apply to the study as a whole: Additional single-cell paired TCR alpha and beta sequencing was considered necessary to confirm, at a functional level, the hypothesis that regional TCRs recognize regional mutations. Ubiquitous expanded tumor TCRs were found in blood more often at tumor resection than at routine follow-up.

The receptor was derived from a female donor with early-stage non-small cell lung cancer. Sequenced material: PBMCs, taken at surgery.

The CDR3 reads CACSLVASGTYEQYF. At the DNA level, the sequence is TGCGCCTGCAGCTTGGTGGCTAGCGGGACCTACGAGCAGTACTTC. Here the chain combines TRBV5-1 and TRBJ2-7; TRBD2 agrees with 9 junctional bases. From its cysteine to its phenylalanine, the CDR3 spans 15 amino acids. This entry keeps only the CDR3 DNA: 45 bases, framed from base 1. Looking up the germline V gene yields CDR1 SGHRS and CDR2 YFSETQ.